The T cell receptor beta chain described here comes from a study of T-cell reconstitution after alpha-beta-depleted transplantation in children. This clonotype was recorded a few times. Its matching antigen is unknown. Study-level findings and limits: Surviving recipient cells, namely T cells and thymic progenitors, were the source of high day-60 TCRbeta diversity in some patients.

Unique molecular identifiers were incorporated during preparation of the TCRbeta library. TCRdb processed the PCR reads anew with MiXCR; each CDR3 protein has one entry. The sample lists 500,000 to 650,000 distinct CDR3 sequences, approximately 12% occurring once. This CDR3 is 15 amino acids long. The ends lost 1 base at V and 5 bases at J; junction bases unmatched: 7. Germline lookup yields CDR1 LGHNA and CDR2 YNFKEQ. The chain combines TRBV4-2 with TRBJ2-7; 8 nucleotides line up with TRBD2. Sequencing used PBMCs, mostly from graft donor cells, obtained 360 days after TCRalphabeta/CD19-depleted stem cell transplant. This receptor was identified in a male patient younger than 18 who had a stem cell transplant for acute myeloid leukemia, so the T cells may come from the graft donor. The CDR3 DNA reads as TGTGCCAGCAGCCAAGTGTCTAGCGGGCCGAACGAGCAGTACTTC. Protein product: CASSQVSSGPNEQYF.